These 32 T cell receptor beta chains originate from one sample sequenced in a study of cytomegalovirus exposure and HLA in healthy donors. The PCR contained 60 Vbeta and 13 Jbeta primers. Assay used: immunoSEQ multiplex PCR; TCRdb lists only in-frame clones, some missing. The table lists 150,000 to 160,000 clones, more than 70% of them singletons. Sequencing was done on a sample of PBMCs. All receptors come from a woman between 40 and 55 years old in good health and CMV-seropositive.

The V gene is TRBV7-2, the J gene TRBJ1-1, with D possibly TRBD1 on 5 matching bases. Per the germline V gene, CDR1 is SGHTA and CDR2 is FQGNSA. The CDR3 extends over 15 amino acids. Trimming removed 0 bases at V and 4 bases at J, with 12 bases between. CDR3 DNA: TGTGCCAGCAGCTTAGCGCGGGGGGTCCGCACTGAAGCTTTCTTT. Encoded protein: CASSLARGVRTEAFF.

The chain joins TRBV7-2 to TRBJ2-7; 9 bases fit TRBD2. The germline gives CDR1 SGHTA, CDR2 FQGNSA. Trimming removed 2 bases from V and 0 bases from J; junction bases left unmatched: 11. The length of the CDR3 is 18 residues. The CDR3 sequence is CASSLPRASGKSSYEQYF. In DNA, the CDR3 is TGTGCCAGCAGCTTACCCCGGGCTAGCGGGAAGAGCTCCTACGAGCAGTACTTC.

The chain has TRBV18 and TRBJ2-3, with D perhaps matching TRBD1 (6 bases). Trimming pared 1 base from V and 1 base from J, leaving 9 bases between. This CDR3 contains 15 residues. Germline assignment: CDR1 KGHSH and CDR2 LQKENI. The CDR3 region has the DNA TGTGCCAGCTCACCACAACAGGGAGGCACAGATACGCAGTATTTT. It codes for CASSPQQGGTDTQYF.

This chain joins TRBV4-2 and TRBJ2-2; tentative D call: TRBD1 (5 bases). Germline V gene sequence: CDR1 LGHNA, CDR2 YNFKEQ. The CDR3 spans 15 residues. V was clipped by 0 bases and J by 7 bases, with 12 bases between them. The CDR3 nucleotides read TGTGCCAGCAGCCAAGATCAAGGGGTCTTCGGGGAGCTGTTTTTT. It specifies CASSQDQGVFGELFF.

The rearrangement links TRBV5-1 to TRBJ2-7, with 8 bases lining up with TRBD1. The ends lost 4 bases at V and 5 bases at J; junction bases unmatched: 5. This CDR3 has 13 residues. Germline assignment: CDR1 SGHRS and CDR2 YFSETQ. The CDR3 loop reads CASSVDRDHEQYF. In nucleotides, the CDR3 is TGCGCCAGCAGCGTGGACAGGGACCACGAGCAGTACTTC.

This chain links TRBV7-8 with TRBJ2-5; 8 positions match TRBD2. CDR3 length: 16 residues. Losses at the gene ends were 3 bases for V and 2 bases for J; bases not matched to a gene: 8. Germline V gene data show CDR1 as SGHVS and CDR2 as FQNEAQ. This chain's CDR3 is CASSLVAGGGQETQYF. The CDR3 DNA is TGTGCCAGCAGCTTGGTGGCGGGAGGAGGGCAAGAGACCCAGTACTTC. Using reference TRBV7-8 and TRBJ2-5 for the parts outside the CDR3, the full variable domain is GAGVSQSPRYKVAKRGQDVALRCDPISGHVSLFWYQQALGQGPEFLTYFQNEAQLDKSGLPSDRFFAERPEGSVSTLKIQRTQQEDSAVYLCASSLVAGGGQETQYFGPGTRLLVL.

This clone showed up just once. The chain combines TRBV29-1 with TRBJ2-1; 11 bases match TRBD2. Germline V gene lookup returns CDR1 SQVTM and CDR2 ANQGSEA. With 5 bases clipped from V and 8 bases from J, the junction kept 8 bases outside the gene matches. This CDR3 region has 14 residues. The CDR3 spells CSVLSGRAWDEQFF. In DNA form, the CDR3 reads TGCAGCGTTCTTAGCGGGAGGGCCTGGGATGAGCAGTTCTTC.

The rearrangement joins TRBV9 to TRBJ2-1, with D perhaps matching TRBD2 (6 bases). V was clipped by 2 bases and J by 3 bases, with 12 bases between them. The CDR3 runs 15 residues. CDR1 and CDR2 (germline): SGDLS, YYNGEE. The CDR3 DNA reads as TGTGCCAGCAGCGTGTTCGGGGGTAACTACAATGAGCAGTTCTTC. Its protein product is CASSVFGGNYNEQFF.

The chain employs TRBV5-1 and TRBJ2-1, with D unclear. The V gene lost 0 bases and the J gene lost 6 bases, with 10 bases spanning the gap. The length of the CDR3 is 14 residues. Germline assignment: CDR1 SGHRS and CDR2 YFSETQ. CDR3 sequence reads: CASSLDPRSNEQFF. The DNA of the CDR3 is TGCGCCAGCAGCTTGGACCCCCGGAGCAATGAGCAGTTCTTC.

The J gene is TRBJ2-3, the V gene TRBV7-9; possibly TRBD1 for D (5 bases). This CDR3 is 15 amino acids long. The V end was cut by 2 bases, the J end by 2 bases, with 11 bases between. From germline, CDR1 is SEHNR and CDR2 FQNEAQ (reference sequence). The CDR3 loop reads CASSLMQGITDTQYF. The CDR3 DNA reads TGTGCCAGCAGCTTAATGCAGGGTATCACAGATACGCAGTATTTT.

The chain links TRBV4-2 to TRBJ2-3; 11 bases map to TRBD2. The germline gives CDR1 LGHNA, CDR2 YNFKEQ. Trimming cost V 4 bases and J 1 base; bases outside gene matches: 10. The CDR3 is made up of 18 amino acids. CDR3 in amino acids: CASSPRTSGSLRTDTQYF. Here the CDR3 DNA reads TGTGCCAGCAGCCCCCGTACTAGCGGGAGCCTTCGCACAGATACGCAGTATTTT.

This chain links TRBV6-5 with TRBJ2-2, with D possibly being TRBD1 (6 bases). V lost 6 bases to trimming and J lost 1 base, with 9 bases between them. From germline, CDR1 is MNHEY and CDR2 SVGAGI. This CDR3 has 14 residues. CDR3 loop: CASRRTENTGELFF. The DNA of the CDR3 is TGTGCCAGCAGGCGGACAGAGAACACCGGGGAGCTGTTTTTT.

V usage is TRBV10-2 and J usage is TRBJ1-5; D unclear. Trimming stripped 2 bases from V and 1 base from J, with 9 bases between. Germline CDR1 WSHSY, CDR2 SAAADI. This CDR3 is built from 15 residues. Written as DNA, the CDR3 is TGCGCCAGCAGTGAGGAGGTCCTGAGCAATCAGCCCCAGCATTTT. Its translation is CASSEEVLSNQPQHF.

This clone was found a few times. The chain uses TRBV28 and TRBJ2-6, with unresolved D. The CDR3 contains 15 residues. CDR1 is MDHEN, CDR2 SYDVKM, per germline. The V and J ends lost 2 bases and 1 base respectively, with 6 bases between them. This chain's CDR3 is CASSLSMSGANVLTF. For the CDR3, the DNA is TGTGCCAGCAGTTTAAGCATGTCTGGGGCCAACGTCCTGACTTTC.

The table lists this clone with a few counts. The V call is TRBV5-4, the J call TRBJ2-5; D might be TRBD2 (5 bases). CDR3 size: 15 residues. Germline loops: CDR1 SGHNT, CDR2 YYREEE (reference sequence). V was shortened by 3 bases and J by 1 base, with 13 bases between the two germline ends. The CDR3 here is CASSSEVLGQETQYF. CDR3 nucleotide sequence: TGTGCCAGCAGCTCGGAGGTCTTGGGCCAAGAGACCCAGTACTTC.

The chain uses TRBV7-6 and TRBJ2-7, with D maybe TRBD2 (5 bases). The CDR3 extends over 12 amino acids. Trimming pared 5 bases from V and 5 bases from J, leaving 10 bases between. CDR1 SGHVS and CDR2 FNYEAQ come from the germline V gene. In DNA, the CDR3 is TGTGCCAGCAGCCCGGACGGGAACGAGCAGTACTTC. This codes for CASSPDGNEQYF.

Of note for this clone: This same CDR3 is encoded by further DNA sequences in the sample. V and J are TRBV19 and TRBJ2-7; 10 bases line up with TRBD2. V was pared by 6 bases and J by 3 bases, with 5 bases of the junction left unmatched. The germline CDR1 and CDR2 sequences are LNHDA and SQIVND (reference sequence). There are 14 residues in the CDR3. The CDR3: CASSGTSASYEQYF. CDR3 nucleotide sequence: TGTGCCAGTAGCGGGACTAGCGCAAGCTACGAGCAGTACTTC.

This clone appeared a few times. The V call is TRBV5-1, the J call TRBJ2-1; 11 bases agree with TRBD2. The trim removed 2 bases at V and 6 bases at J, leaving 1 base unmatched. Germline values: CDR1 SGHRS, CDR2 YFSETQ. The CDR3 loop spans 14 amino acids. CDR3 in DNA: TGCGCCAGCAGCTTAGGACTAGCGGGCAATGAGCAGTTCTTC. Translation: CASSLGLAGNEQFF. Filled out from reference TRBV5-1 and TRBJ2-1, the complete variable domain reads KAGVTQTPRYLIKTRGQQVTLSCSPISGHRSVSWYQQTPGQGLQFLFEYFSETQRNKGNFPGRFSGRQFSNSRSEMNVSTLELGDSALYLCASSLGLAGNEQFFGPGTRLTVL.

There are a few counts of this clone. This chain joins TRBV6-5 and TRBJ1-5; 10 nucleotides line up with TRBD1. V dropped 6 bases and J dropped 6; count of bases not matched to a gene: 8. The length of the CDR3 is 15 residues. From germline, CDR1 is MNHEY and CDR2 SVGAGI. CDR3 in amino acids: CASSPRTGGSQPQHF. The CDR3 region has the DNA TGTGCCAGCAGCCCCAGGACAGGGGGAAGTCAGCCCCAGCATTTT.

The CDR3 nucleotides are TGTGCCAGCAGCCCCGTGTTAGCGGGATCCCGACCAGATACGCAGTATTTT. This encodes CASSPVLAGSRPDTQYF. V gene TRBV5-6 combines with J gene TRBJ2-3, with 8 bases matching TRBD2. Trimming at V came to 4 bases and at J to 4 bases, leaving 14 bases not matched to a gene. Germline CDR1 SGHDT, CDR2 YYEEEE. The CDR3 is 17 amino acids.

The rearrangement links TRBV5-8 to TRBJ2-1; no firm D call. Germline V gives CDR1 SGHTS, CDR2 YDEGEE. The CDR3 covers 14 residues. The V end was cut by 5 bases, the J end by 6 bases, with 15 bases between. The CDR3 loop is CASSPGPRFNEQFF. The CDR3, as DNA: TGTGCCAGCAGTCCCGGTCCGAGGTTCAATGAGCAGTTCTTC.

This chain links TRBV12-5 with TRBJ1-1; 9 bases line up with TRBD1. CDR1 is LGHNT, CDR2 FRNRAP, per germline. The CDR3 extends over 15 amino acids. After removal of 7 bases from V and 4 bases from J, the junction contained 10 bases not matched to a gene. Here the CDR3 DNA reads TGTGCTAGTGATTCTGGACAGGGGACTTCCACTGAAGCTTTCTTT. Protein sequence: CASDSGQGTSTEAFF.

The rearrangement links TRBV6-1 to TRBJ1-1; 7 bases match TRBD1. The CDR3 is 13 amino acids. The germline CDR1 and CDR2 sequences are MNHNS and SASEGT. V gave up 8 bases and J gave up 4 bases; unmatched junction bases: 7. The CDR3 bases are TGTGCCAGCTACCGACCAGGGGGCACTGAAGCTTTCTTT. This codes for CASYRPGGTEAFF.

The chain links TRBV13 to TRBJ1-5; 8 bases agree with TRBD1. There are 14 residues in the CDR3. Germline CDR1 PRHDT, CDR2 FYEKMQ (reference sequence). The V segment lost 5 bases and the J segment 6 bases; nucleotides outside the gene matches: 6. CDR3 nucleotide sequence: TGTGCCAGCAGCCCTGGACAGGGCATTCAGCCCCAGCATTTT. It specifies CASSPGQGIQPQHF. The whole variable domain, remainder taken from reference TRBV13 and TRBJ1-5, is AAGVIQSPRHLIKEKRETATLKCYPIPRHDTVYWYQQGPGQDPQFLISFYEKMQSDKGSIPDRFSAQQFSDYHSELNMSSLELGDSALYFCASSPGQGIQPQHFGDGTRLSIL.

V and J are TRBV4-2 and TRBJ1-1; D remains ambiguous. The CDR3 is made up of 15 amino acids. The germline gives CDR1 LGHNA, CDR2 YNFKEQ. V lost 0 bases to trimming and J lost 2 bases, with 10 bases between them. CDR3 amino acids: CASSQDPVPNTEAFF. CDR3 DNA: TGTGCCAGCAGCCAAGACCCGGTCCCTAACACTGAAGCTTTCTTT.

The chain combines TRBV7-6 with TRBJ2-3; possible D gene TRBD2, 5 bases. The CDR3 sequence is 13 residues long. Trimming shortened V by 6 bases and J by 6 bases, and 13 bases separated the two germline ends. Germline lookup yields CDR1 SGHVS and CDR2 FNYEAQ. The CDR3: CASRPGSGDTQYF. CDR3 bases: TGTGCCAGCAGACCGGGGTCCGGGGATACGCAGTATTTT.

The CDR3 bases are TGTGCCAGCTCACCAAGAGCAGGGTTCACCGCGAACACCGGGGAGCTGTTTTTT. Protein product: CASSPRAGFTANTGELFF. V usage is TRBV18 and J usage is TRBJ2-2, with a tentative D call TRBD1 (5 bases). The CDR3 has 18 amino acids. V was cut by 2 bases and J by 0 bases, with 16 bases left in between. CDR1 is KGHSH and CDR2 is LQKENI in the germline V gene. The full variable domain, its missing parts supplied by reference TRBV18 and TRBJ2-2, is NAGVMQNPRHLVRRRGQEARLRCSPMKGHSHVYWYRQLPEEGLKFMVYLQKENIIDESGMPKERFSAEFPKEGPSILRIQQVVRGDSAAYFCASSPRAGFTANTGELFFGEGSRLTVL.

This chain uses TRBV5-1 with TRBJ2-7, with 11 bases fitting TRBD2. Losses at the gene ends were 4 bases for V and 4 bases for J; bases not matched to a gene: 7. CDR1 is SGHRS, CDR2 YFSETQ, per germline. The CDR3 is 15 residues long. Here the CDR3 DNA reads TGCGCCAGCAGCCTACTGACTAGCGGGGAGTACGAGCAGTACTTC. Protein product: CASSLLTSGEYEQYF.

This chain uses TRBV19 with TRBJ1-1; possible D gene TRBD1, 5 bases. CDR1 and CDR2 (germline): LNHDA, SQIVND (reference sequence). The V gene lost 1 base and the J gene lost 11 bases, with 11 bases spanning the gap. The length of the CDR3 is 12 residues. This CDR3 reads CASSIGGRAAFF. The CDR3 DNA is TGTGCCAGTAGTATAGGGGGCAGGGCTGCTTTCTTT.

The chain carries TRBV19 and TRBJ2-5, with 12 bases identical to TRBD2. The CDR3 runs to 16 residues. V gave up 4 bases and J gave up 0 bases; unmatched junction bases: 3. Germline CDR1 reads LNHDA; CDR2 reads SQIVND (reference sequence). The CDR3 region has the DNA TGTGCCAGTAGTACACGACTAGCGGGGGACCAAGAGACCCAGTACTTC. This codes for CASSTRLAGDQETQYF.

The chain combines TRBV6-1 with TRBJ1-1; D gene uncertain. Germline loops: CDR1 MNHNS, CDR2 SASEGT. The V and J ends lost 1 base and 5 bases respectively, with 14 bases between them. The CDR3 consists of 15 residues. The CDR3 region is CASSEVAVLWTEAFF. Written as DNA, the CDR3 is TGTGCCAGCAGTGAAGTCGCAGTCCTTTGGACTGAAGCTTTCTTT.

This chain joins TRBV28 and TRBJ2-7; 11 bases line up with TRBD2. Germline V lookup: CDR1 MDHEN, CDR2 SYDVKM. The CDR3 spans 15 residues. The J segment lost 1 base and the V segment lost 5 bases, leaving 4 bases of the junction unmatched. CDR3 residues: CASSPRLAGSYEQYF. The CDR3 nucleotides read TGTGCCAGCAGTCCGCGACTAGCGGGGTCCTACGAGCAGTACTTC.